This TCR beta chain originates from a study of cytomegalovirus exposure and HLA in healthy donors. The PCR used 60 Vbeta and 13 Jbeta primers. Sequenced by immunoSEQ multiplex PCR; TCRdb stores in-frame clones only, minus some. The sample shows 60,000 to 75,000 clones, around 64% of them seen only once. The source material was PBMCs. This sequence was found in a woman aged 50 to 65 in good health and CMV-seronegative.

CDR3 coding DNA: TGTGCCAGCAGTGACTCTAGCGGGAGTGGTAATGAGCAGTTCTTC. Translation gives CASSDSSGSGNEQFF. This chain links TRBV6-4 with TRBJ2-1, with 9 nucleotides matching TRBD2. Germline V gene lookup returns CDR1 MRHNA and CDR2 SNTAGT. After removal of 0 bases from V and 7 bases from J, the junction contained 4 bases not matched to a gene. This CDR3 contains 15 residues.